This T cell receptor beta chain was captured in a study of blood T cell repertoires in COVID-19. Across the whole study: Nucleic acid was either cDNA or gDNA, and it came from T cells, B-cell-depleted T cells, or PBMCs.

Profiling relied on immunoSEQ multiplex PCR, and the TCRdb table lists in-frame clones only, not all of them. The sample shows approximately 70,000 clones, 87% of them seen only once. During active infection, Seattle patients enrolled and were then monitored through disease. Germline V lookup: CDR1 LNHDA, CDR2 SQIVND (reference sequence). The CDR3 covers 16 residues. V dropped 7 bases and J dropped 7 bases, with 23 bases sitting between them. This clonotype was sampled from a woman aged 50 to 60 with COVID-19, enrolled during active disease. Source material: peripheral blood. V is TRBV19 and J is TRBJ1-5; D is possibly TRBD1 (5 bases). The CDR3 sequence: CASTGRGGAVEQPQHF. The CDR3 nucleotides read TGTGCCAGTACCGGGAGGGGAGGGGCGGTCGAGCAGCCCCAGCATTTT.